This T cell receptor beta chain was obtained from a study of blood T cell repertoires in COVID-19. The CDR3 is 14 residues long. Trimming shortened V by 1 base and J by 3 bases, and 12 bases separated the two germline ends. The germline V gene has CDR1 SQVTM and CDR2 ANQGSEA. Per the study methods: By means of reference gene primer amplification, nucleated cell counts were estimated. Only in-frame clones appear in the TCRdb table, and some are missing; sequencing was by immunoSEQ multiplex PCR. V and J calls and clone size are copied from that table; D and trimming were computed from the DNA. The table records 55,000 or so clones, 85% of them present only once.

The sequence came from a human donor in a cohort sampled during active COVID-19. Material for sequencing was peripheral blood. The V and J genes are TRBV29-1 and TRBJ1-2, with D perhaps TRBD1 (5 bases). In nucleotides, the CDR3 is TGCAGCGTTGAAGGGGGCGGAATTGACTATGGCTACACCTTC. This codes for CSVEGGGIDYGYTF.